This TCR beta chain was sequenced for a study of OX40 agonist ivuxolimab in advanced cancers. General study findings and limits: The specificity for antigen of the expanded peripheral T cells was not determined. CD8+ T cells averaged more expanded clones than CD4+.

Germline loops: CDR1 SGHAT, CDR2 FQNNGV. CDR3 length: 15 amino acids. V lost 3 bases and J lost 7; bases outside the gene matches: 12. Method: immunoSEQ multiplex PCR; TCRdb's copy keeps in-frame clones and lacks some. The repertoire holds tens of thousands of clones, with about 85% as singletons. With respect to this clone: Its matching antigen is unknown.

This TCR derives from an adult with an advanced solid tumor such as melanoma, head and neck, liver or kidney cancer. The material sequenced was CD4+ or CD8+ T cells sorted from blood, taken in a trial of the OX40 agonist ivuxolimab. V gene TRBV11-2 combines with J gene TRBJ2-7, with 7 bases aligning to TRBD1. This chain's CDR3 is CASSFTQGSSGEQYF. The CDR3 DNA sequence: TGTGCCAGCAGCTTCACACAGGGGTCCTCGGGGGAGCAGTACTTC. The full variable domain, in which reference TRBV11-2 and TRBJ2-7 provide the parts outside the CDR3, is EAGVAQSPRYKIIEKRQSVAFWCNPISGHATLYWYQQILGQGPKLLIQFQNNGVVDDSQLPKDRFSAERLKGVDSTLKIQPAKLEDSAVYLCASSFTQGSSGEQYFGPGTRLTVT.